The sequence of this TCR beta chain was determined in a study of vaccination effects on CD4 cells after COVID-19. Study information: It was a median of 72 days after the second dose that post-vaccine samples were obtained.

ViraFEST used viral peptide pools to expand antigen-specific CD4+ T cells before sequencing. Following a roughly eleven-day culture, CD4+ T cells were purified. Vaccination of participants consisted of two doses of either the BNT162b2 or mRNA-1273 vaccine. Among the vaccine recipients, none had a prior SARS-CoV-2 infection, and nucleocapsid antibodies were negative. Supplemented with approximately 10 IU/ml IL-2 and 8 to 10 ug/ml peptides, two million PBMC per well were kept in culture. As regards this clone: Its antigen is unknown.

TCRdb keeps only in-frame clones here, not all; method: immunoSEQ multiplex PCR. The sample holds about 27,000 clones; approximately 83% are singletons and the top ten take 1.4% to 1.5%. The CDR3 runs to 16 residues. The J segment lost 3 bases and the V segment lost 1 base, leaving 4 bases of the junction unmatched. Looked up from germline, CDR1 is LGHDT and CDR2 is YNNKEL (reference sequence). Study findings and constraints: In vaccinees who were healthy, merely 1 out of 255 vaccine-induced clones cross-reacted with common cold coronaviruses.

Specimen: CD4+ T cells from PBMCs cultured with HCoV-NL63 spike peptides, collected after COVID-19 vaccination. This receptor was identified in a human donor who received a COVID-19 vaccine. Some clones in this sample may be carry-over from other donors' samples. V usage is TRBV3-1 (or the pseudogene TRBV3-2) and J usage is TRBJ2-2, with TRBD1 matching 8 bases. The CDR3 DNA follows: TGTGCCAGCAGCCAAGTTTCAGGGGGCTACACCGGGGAGCTGTTTTTT. Translating it yields CASSQVSGGYTGELFF.